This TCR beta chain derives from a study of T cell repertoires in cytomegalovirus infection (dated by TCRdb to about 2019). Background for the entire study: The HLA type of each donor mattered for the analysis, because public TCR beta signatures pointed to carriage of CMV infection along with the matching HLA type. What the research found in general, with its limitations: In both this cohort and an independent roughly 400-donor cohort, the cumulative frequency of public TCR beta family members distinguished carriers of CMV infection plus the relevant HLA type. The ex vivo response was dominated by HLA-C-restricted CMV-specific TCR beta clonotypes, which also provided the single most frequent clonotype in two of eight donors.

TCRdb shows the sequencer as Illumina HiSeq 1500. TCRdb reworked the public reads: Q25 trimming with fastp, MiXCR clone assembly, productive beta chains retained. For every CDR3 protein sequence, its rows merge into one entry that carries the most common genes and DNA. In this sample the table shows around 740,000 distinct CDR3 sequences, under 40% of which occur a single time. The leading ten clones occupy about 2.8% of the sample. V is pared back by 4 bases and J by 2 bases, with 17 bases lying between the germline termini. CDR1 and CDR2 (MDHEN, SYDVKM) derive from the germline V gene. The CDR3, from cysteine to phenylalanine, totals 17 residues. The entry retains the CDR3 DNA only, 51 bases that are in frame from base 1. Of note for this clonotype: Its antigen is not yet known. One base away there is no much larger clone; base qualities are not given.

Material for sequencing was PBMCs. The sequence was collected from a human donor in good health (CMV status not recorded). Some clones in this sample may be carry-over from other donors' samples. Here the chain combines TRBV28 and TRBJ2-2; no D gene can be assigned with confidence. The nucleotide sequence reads TGTGCCAGCAGTTCCCTGGAGTTGGCGGTCAACACCGGGGAGCTGTTTTTT. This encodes CASSSLELAVNTGELFF.